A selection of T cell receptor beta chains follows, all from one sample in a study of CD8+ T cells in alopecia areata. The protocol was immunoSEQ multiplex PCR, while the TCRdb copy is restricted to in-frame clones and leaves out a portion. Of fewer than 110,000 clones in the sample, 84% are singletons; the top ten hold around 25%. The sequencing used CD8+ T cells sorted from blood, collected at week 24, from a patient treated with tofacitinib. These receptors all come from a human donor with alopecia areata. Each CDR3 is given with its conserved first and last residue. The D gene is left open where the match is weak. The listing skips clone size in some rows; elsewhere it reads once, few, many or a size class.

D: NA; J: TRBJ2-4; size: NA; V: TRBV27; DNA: TGTGCCAGCAGTCCAGGGGTGAACATTCAGTACTTC; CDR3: CASSPGVNIQYF
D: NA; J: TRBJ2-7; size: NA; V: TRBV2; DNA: TGTGCCAGCAGTGAAGGGACCCCCCGTGAGCAGTACTTC; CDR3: CASSEGTPREQYF
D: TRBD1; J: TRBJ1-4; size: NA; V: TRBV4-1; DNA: TGCGCCAGCCGCAGGGGGACAGGGGGCGCAAAACTGTTTTTT; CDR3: CASRRGTGGAKLFF
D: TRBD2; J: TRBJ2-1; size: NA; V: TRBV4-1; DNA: TGCGCCAGCAGCTGGCTAGCGGGGTCCTACAATGAGCAGTTCTTC; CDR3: CASSWLAGSYNEQFF
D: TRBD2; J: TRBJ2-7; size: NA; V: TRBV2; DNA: TGTGCCAGCAGCAGCGGGGGGAGCTCCTACGAGCAGTACTTC; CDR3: CASSSGGSSYEQYF
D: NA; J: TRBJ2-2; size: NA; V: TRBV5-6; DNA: TGTGCCAGCAGCCCGGACGAGGCGGGCCACACCGGGGAGCTGTTTTTT; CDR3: CASSPDEAGHTGELFF
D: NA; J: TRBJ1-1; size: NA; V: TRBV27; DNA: TGTGCCAGCAGTTTATCGGGATGGGGGAACACTGAAGCTTTCTTT; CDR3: CASSLSGWGNTEAFF
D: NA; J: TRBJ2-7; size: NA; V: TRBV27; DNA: TGTGCCAGCGGTCTGCCGGGGGTGTGGTCCTACGAGCAGTACTTC; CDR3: CASGLPGVWSYEQYF
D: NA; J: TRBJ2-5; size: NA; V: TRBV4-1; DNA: TGCGCCAGCAGCCAAGAAGGAGTTCGGGAGACCCAGTACTTC; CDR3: CASSQEGVRETQYF
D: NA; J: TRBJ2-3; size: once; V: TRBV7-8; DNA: TGTGCCAGCAGCTCCGTGGACTCCACCTACACAGATACGCAGTATTTT; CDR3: CASSSVDSTYTDTQYF
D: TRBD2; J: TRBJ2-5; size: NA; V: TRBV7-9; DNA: TGTGCCAGCAGCAGGCATAGCGGGGGGACCCAAGAGACCCAGTACTTC; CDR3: CASSRHSGGTQETQYF
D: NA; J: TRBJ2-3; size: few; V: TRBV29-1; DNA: TGCAGCGTTGTTGGATTCACAGATACGCAGTATTTT; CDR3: CSVVGFTDTQYF
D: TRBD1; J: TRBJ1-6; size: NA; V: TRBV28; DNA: TGTGCCAGCAACCAAGACAGGGCGGAAAATTCACCCCTCCACTTT; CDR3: CASNQDRAENSPLHF
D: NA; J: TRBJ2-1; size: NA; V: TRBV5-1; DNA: TGCGCCAGCAGCTTTTCCGAGGGTAATGAGCAGTTCTTC; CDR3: CASSFSEGNEQFF
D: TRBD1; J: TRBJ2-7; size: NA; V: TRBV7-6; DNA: TGTGCCAGCAGCCAACACCCGGGACAGTCCTACGAGCAGTACTTC; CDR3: CASSQHPGQSYEQYF
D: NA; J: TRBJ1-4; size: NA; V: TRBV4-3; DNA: TGCGCCAGCAGCCAAGGGTTCAGGGTTAATGAAAAACTGTTTTTT; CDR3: CASSQGFRVNEKLFF
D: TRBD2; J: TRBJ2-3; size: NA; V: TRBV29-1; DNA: TGCAGCGCGGGACTAGCGGGGGCGCCCAACACGCAGTATTTT; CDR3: CSAGLAGAPNTQYF
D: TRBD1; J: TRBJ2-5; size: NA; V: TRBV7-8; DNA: TGTGCCAGCAGCTTAGCCGTTTGGGACAGGGGAAAAAAGACCCAGTACTTC; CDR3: CASSLAVWDRGKKTQYF
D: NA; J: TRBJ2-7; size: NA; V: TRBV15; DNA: TGTGCCACCAGCAGAGGCCGTTCCTACGAGCAGTACTTC; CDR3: CATSRGRSYEQYF
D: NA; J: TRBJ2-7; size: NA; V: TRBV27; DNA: TGTGCCAGCAGTTTGTCGGTAGCGAGCGAGCAGTACTTC; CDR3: CASSLSVASEQYF
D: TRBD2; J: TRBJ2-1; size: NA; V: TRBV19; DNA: TGTGCCAGTAGCCCCGGCGGGGGGGCCTACAATGAGCAGTTCTTC; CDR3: CASSPGGGAYNEQFF
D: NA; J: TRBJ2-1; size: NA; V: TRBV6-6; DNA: TGTGCCAGCAGTTCCACCAATATGAATAGCGATGAGCAGTTCTTC; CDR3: CASSSTNMNSDEQFF
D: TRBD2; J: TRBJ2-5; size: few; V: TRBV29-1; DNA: TGCAGCGTTGTGTTTAGCGGGGGGCAAGAGACCCAGTACTTC; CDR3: CSVVFSGGQETQYF
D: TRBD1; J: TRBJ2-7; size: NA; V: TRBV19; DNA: TGTGCCAGTAGAACCGAGACAGGGAGCTACGAGCAGTACTTC; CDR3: CASRTETGSYEQYF
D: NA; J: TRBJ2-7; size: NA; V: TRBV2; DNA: TGTGCCAGCAGTGACGCATACGAGCAGTACTTC; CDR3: CASSDAYEQYF
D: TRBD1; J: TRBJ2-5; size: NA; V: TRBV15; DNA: TGTGCCACCAGCCCCCGGACAGGGGGCGCAGAGACCCAGTACTTC; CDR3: CATSPRTGGAETQYF
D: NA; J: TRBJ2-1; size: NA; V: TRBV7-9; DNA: TGTGCCAGCAGCCGTGATCAAGAGCAGTTCTTC; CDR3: CASSRDQEQFF
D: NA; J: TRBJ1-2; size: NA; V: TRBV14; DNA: TGTGCCAGCAGCTTGGCCCAGGACTATGGCTACACCTTC; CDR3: CASSLAQDYGYTF
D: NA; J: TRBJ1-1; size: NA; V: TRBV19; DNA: TGTGCCAGTACCGTACAGGGATCTGAAGCTTTCTTT; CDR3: CASTVQGSEAFF
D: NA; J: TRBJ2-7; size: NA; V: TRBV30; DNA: TGTGCACGCTCCAGGGGCGACAACGAGCAGTACTTC; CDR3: CARSRGDNEQYF
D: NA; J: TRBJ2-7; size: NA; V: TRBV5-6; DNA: TGTGCCAGCAGCTTAGAAAGCGATAACCACGAGCAGTACTTC; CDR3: CASSLESDNHEQYF
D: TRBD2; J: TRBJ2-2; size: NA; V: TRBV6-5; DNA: TGTGCCAGCAGTATTAGCGGGGGGGCATCCGGGGAGCTGTTTTTT; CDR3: CASSISGGASGELFF
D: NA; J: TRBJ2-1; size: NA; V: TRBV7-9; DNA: TGTGCCAGCAGCTTAAGCAACCGGGATGAGCAGTTCTTC; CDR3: CASSLSNRDEQFF
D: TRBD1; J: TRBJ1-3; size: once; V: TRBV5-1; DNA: TGCGCCAGCAGCTTAGCGGACAGGGGCGGAAACACCATATATTTT; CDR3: CASSLADRGGNTIYF
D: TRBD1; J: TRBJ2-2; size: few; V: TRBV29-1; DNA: TGCAGCGTTGTAGGGCAGGGGGCTTCGCCCGGGGAGCTGTTTTTT; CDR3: CSVVGQGASPGELFF
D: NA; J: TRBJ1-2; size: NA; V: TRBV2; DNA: TGTGCCAGCAGTGAACTTTACGCAGGGGACTATGGCTACACCTTC; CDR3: CASSELYAGDYGYTF
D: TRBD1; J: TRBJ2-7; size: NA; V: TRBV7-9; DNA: TGTGCCAGCAGCTTGCCTGAACAGGGGGTCAACGAGCAGTACTTC; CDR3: CASSLPEQGVNEQYF
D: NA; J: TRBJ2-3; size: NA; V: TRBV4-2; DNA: TGTGCCAGCAGCCAGCCCCTGGGACCGGAAGACACAGATACGCAGTATTTT; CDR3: CASSQPLGPEDTDTQYF
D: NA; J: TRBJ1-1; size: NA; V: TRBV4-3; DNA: TGCGCCAGCAGCCAAGATGGGGCAGGGGCAAACACTGAAGCTTTCTTT; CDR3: CASSQDGAGANTEAFF
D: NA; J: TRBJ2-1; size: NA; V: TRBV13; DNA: TGTGCCAGCAGCTACTCAGCCCCTCGGGGTGAGCAGTTCTTC; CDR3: CASSYSAPRGEQFF
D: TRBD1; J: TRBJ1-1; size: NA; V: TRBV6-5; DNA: TGTGCCAGCAGTCTCGGGACAGGGGCGAACACTGAAGCTTTCTTT; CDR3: CASSLGTGANTEAFF
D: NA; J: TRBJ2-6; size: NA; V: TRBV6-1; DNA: TGTGCCAGCAGTGAGGAGACAGTCCACGTCCTGACTTTC; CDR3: CASSEETVHVLTF
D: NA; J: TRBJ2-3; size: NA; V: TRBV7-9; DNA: TGTGCCAGCAGCTTAGAGCCGGGGGGCGAGGATACGCAGTATTTT; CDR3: CASSLEPGGEDTQYF
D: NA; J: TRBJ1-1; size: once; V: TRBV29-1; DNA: TGCAGCGCTGGACACCACCAGACAGATATGAACACTGAAGCTTTCTTT; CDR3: CSAGHHQTDMNTEAFF
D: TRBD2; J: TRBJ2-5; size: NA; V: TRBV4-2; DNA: TGTGCCAGCAGCCCGGGGACTAGCGGGGACCAAGAGACCCAGTACTTC; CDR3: CASSPGTSGDQETQYF
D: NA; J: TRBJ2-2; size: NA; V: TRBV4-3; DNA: TGCGCCAGCAGCCAAGGTCCTGGGGGCACCGGGGAGCTGTTTTTT; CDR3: CASSQGPGGTGELFF
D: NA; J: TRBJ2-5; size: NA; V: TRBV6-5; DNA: TGTGCCAGCAGAGGTTACAGCTTCCAAGAGACCCAGTACTTC; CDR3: CASRGYSFQETQYF
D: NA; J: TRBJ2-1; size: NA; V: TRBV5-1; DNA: TGCGCCAGCAGCACCCGGGGCCTCTACAATGAGCAGTTCTTC; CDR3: CASSTRGLYNEQFF
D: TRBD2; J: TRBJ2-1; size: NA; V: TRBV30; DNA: TGTGCCTGGAGCGCTCAGCGGGGGGGGGTAAATGAGCAGTTCTTC; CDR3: CAWSAQRGGVNEQFF